These 27 T cell receptor beta chains share one sample of origin, sequenced in a study of CD8 T cells in Susac syndrome. Random hexamers primed reverse transcription of about 0.45 to 1 ug RNA. TCRdb re-called the immunoSEQ multiplex PCR reads through MiXCR, storing one row per CDR3 protein. The table records more than 75,000 distinct CDR3 sequences, approximately 94% of them present only once. Sequencing used CD8+ T cells from PBMCs. These receptors were collected from a human donor in good health.

In this sample, this clonotype turned up once. The gene calls are TRBV30 and TRBJ2-1, with 14 bases lining up with TRBD2. CDR1 is GTSNPN, CDR2 SVGIG, per germline (reference sequence). The CDR3 runs 16 residues. V was pared by 7 bases and J by 7 bases, with 12 bases of the junction left unmatched. CDR3 sequence (DNA): TGTGCCTCTACCCTGGGGACTAGCGGGAGCTTAAATGAGCAGTTCTTC. Its protein is CASTLGTSGSLNEQFF.

This clonotype appeared a single time. V gene TRBV7-9 combines with J gene TRBJ1-1; no definite D call. The germline V gene encodes CDR1 SEHNR and CDR2 FQNEAQ (reference sequence). The CDR3 spans 14 residues. V was trimmed by 11 bases and J by 0 bases, leaving 16 bases between them. This CDR3 is CAGIRDPMNTEAFF. The CDR3, as DNA: TGTGCCGGGATACGGGATCCCATGAACACTGAAGCTTTCTTT.

The chain recombines TRBV10-1 with TRBJ2-7; the D gene is possibly TRBD1 (6 bases). Germline loops: CDR1 WNHNN, CDR2 SYGVQD (reference sequence). Trimming stripped 2 bases from V and 6 bases from J, with 11 bases between. This CDR3 is built from 13 residues. CDR3 DNA sequence: TGCGCCAGCAGTGAGACGAGGGGGTCCGAGCAGTACGTC. It encodes CASSETRGSEQYV.

This chain joins TRBV27 and TRBJ2-7, with 10 bases fitting TRBD2. Germline assignment: CDR1 MNHEY and CDR2 SMNVEV (reference sequence). V lost 6 bases, J lost 0 bases, and 5 bases stayed unmatched. The CDR3 consists of 15 residues. The CDR3 DNA follows: TGTGCCAGCAGAGCGGGGGGGCGGAGCTCCTACGAGCAGTACTTC. It specifies CASRAGGRSSYEQYF.

The count of this clonotype is one. V and J are TRBV4-2 and TRBJ2-7; TRBD2 agrees at 7 bases. V dropped 3 bases and J dropped 5; count of bases not matched to a gene: 1. The germline CDR1 and CDR2 sequences are LGHNA and YNFKEQ. This CDR3 spans 12 amino acids. CDR3 amino acids: CASSHGLDEQYF. The CDR3 DNA follows: TGTGCCAGCAGCCACGGACTAGACGAGCAGTACTTC.

The chain employs TRBV28 and TRBJ1-6; D is undetermined. V was trimmed by 5 bases and J by 9 bases, leaving 14 bases between them. CDR1 is MDHEN and CDR2 is SYDVKM in the germline V gene. The CDR3 runs to 14 residues. The CDR3 loop is CASSQRNLLSPLHF. As DNA, the CDR3 is TGTGCCAGCAGTCAAAGAAACCTACTTTCACCCCTCCACTTT.

The V gene is TRBV9, the J gene TRBJ2-1; a possible D gene is TRBD1 (5 bases). The CDR3 sequence is 14 residues long. CDR1 is SGDLS, CDR2 YYNGEE, per germline. V was shortened by 0 bases and J by 4 bases, with 8 bases between the two germline ends. The CDR3 region has the DNA TGTGCCAGCAGCGTAGTCGACAGTTACAATGAGCAGTTCTTC. It codes for CASSVVDSYNEQFF.

The V call is TRBV15, the J call TRBJ2-7; D is perhaps TRBD2 (7 bases). Germline lookup yields CDR1 LNHNV and CDR2 YYDKDF (reference sequence). The CDR3 is 13 amino acids. The V and J ends lost 3 bases and 6 bases respectively, with 12 bases between them. The CDR3 is CATSRGGGLEQYF. CDR3 DNA sequence: TGTGCCACCAGCAGGGGAGGGGGGCTCGAGCAGTACTTC.

V is TRBV5-1 and J is TRBJ2-7, with 7 positions matching TRBD1. CDR3 length: 16 residues. After removal of 0 bases from V and 2 bases from J, the junction contained 8 bases not matched to a gene. Per germline, CDR1 SGHRS and CDR2 YFSETQ. CDR3 nucleotide sequence: TGCGCCAGCAGCTTGGATCCCAACCAGGGGGCCTACGAGCAGTACTTC. Translated: CASSLDPNQGAYEQYF.

V is TRBV5-6 and J is TRBJ1-1, with TRBD1 identical over 7 bases. V lost 4 bases and J lost 5; bases outside the gene matches: 5. The CDR3 totals 13 residues. The germline V gene has CDR1 SGHDT and CDR2 YYEEEE. CDR3 nucleotides: TGTGCCAGCAGCCTACAGGGGTGGACTGAAGCTTTCTTT. Amino acids: CASSLQGWTEAFF.

This chain connects TRBV29-1 to TRBJ2-5; 9 bases are shared with TRBD1. This CDR3 has 14 amino acids. Germline CDR1 is SQVTM and CDR2 is ANQGSEA. The V gene end was trimmed by 5 bases and the J gene end by 5 bases; junction bases not matched to a gene: 9. CDR3 loop: CSVRGTGSLETQYF. The CDR3 DNA sequence: TGCAGCGTTCGAGGGACAGGGAGTTTGGAGACCCAGTACTTC.

For the CDR3, the DNA is TGTGCCAGCAGTTTTACGCCTGAGCAGTTCTTC. Translation: CASSFTPEQFF. This rearrangement joins TRBV12-3 or TRBV12-4 to TRBJ2-1; D gene unclear. The CDR3 loop spans 11 amino acids. V was clipped by 3 bases and J by 9 bases, with 6 bases between them.

This clonotype was seen a single time. V usage is TRBV9 and J usage is TRBJ2-1; D tentatively reads TRBD1 or TRBD2 (5 bases each). CDR1 and CDR2 (germline): SGDLS, YYNGEE. The CDR3 loop spans 15 amino acids. V was shortened by 4 bases and J by 7 bases, with 18 bases between the two germline ends. CDR3 sequence: CASSPPGPPRNEQFF. The CDR3, as DNA: TGTGCCAGCAGCCCCCCGGGACCTCCGCGGAATGAGCAGTTCTTC. The whole variable domain, filled in from reference TRBV9 and TRBJ2-1, reads DSGVTQTPKHLITATGQRVTLRCSPRSGDLSVYWYQQSLDQGLQFLIQYYNGEERAKGNILERFSAQQFPDLHSELNLSSLELGDSALYFCASSPPGPPRNEQFFGPGTRLTVL.

The J gene is TRBJ2-7, the V gene TRBV7-2, with unresolved D. V lost 5 bases and J 0 bases, leaving 11 bases between the germline ends. The CDR3 has 14 amino acids. In germline, CDR1 is SGHTA, CDR2 FQGNSA. The CDR3 loop is CASSPMTNSYEQYF. Written as DNA, the CDR3 is TGTGCCAGCAGCCCGATGACCAACTCCTACGAGCAGTACTTC.

This chain uses TRBV6-5 with TRBJ2-1; tentatively, D is TRBD2 (5 bases). The CDR3 is 13 amino acids. The V end was cut by 5 bases, the J end by 6 bases, with 11 bases between. Germline CDR1 and CDR2: MNHEY and SVGAGI. DNA of the CDR3: TGTGCCAGCAGTACACTAGGGATCAATGAGCAGTTCTTC. It translates to CASSTLGINEQFF.

The chain combines TRBV28 with TRBJ2-1; no firm D call. V lost 7 bases to trimming and J lost 8 bases, with 21 bases between them. The CDR3 extends over 15 amino acids. The germline V gene has CDR1 MDHEN and CDR2 SYDVKM. CDR3 nucleotides: TGTGCCAGCAATCCTTCCGGTGTCCGCGGCGATGAGCAGTTCTTC. It specifies CASNPSGVRGDEQFF.

The chain links TRBV5-6 to TRBJ1-2; 7 bases align to TRBD1. After removal of 0 bases from V and 3 bases from J, the junction contained 8 bases not matched to a gene. From germline, CDR1 is SGHDT and CDR2 YYEEEE. This CDR3 contains 16 residues. The CDR3 region is CASSLVAGGSDYGYTF. CDR3 nucleotide sequence: TGTGCCAGCAGCTTGGTAGCAGGGGGTTCTGACTATGGCTACACCTTC.

The V call is TRBV9, the J call TRBJ1-2, with 8 positions matching TRBD1. Germline trimming cut 2 bases from V and 6 bases from J; bases unmatched to any gene: 6. The CDR3 loop spans 14 amino acids. Looked up from germline, CDR1 is SGDLS and CDR2 is YYNGEE. CDR3: CASSVPQGVDGYTF. In nucleotides, the CDR3 is TGTGCCAGCAGCGTTCCACAGGGGGTGGATGGCTACACCTTC.

The rearrangement joins TRBV27 to TRBJ2-7; maybe TRBD1 (6 bases). V was cut by 4 bases and J by 3 bases, with 13 bases left in between. Germline V lookup: CDR1 MNHEY, CDR2 SMNVEV (reference sequence). CDR3 length: 14 residues. The CDR3 loop is CASSWGRNIYEQYF. As DNA, the CDR3 is TGTGCCAGCAGTTGGGGGCGCAACATCTACGAGCAGTACTTC.

The rearrangement uses TRBV2 and TRBJ2-7; D gene unclear. Trimming left V 4 bases short and J 1 base short, with 2 bases between. Germline V gene sequence: CDR1 SNHLY, CDR2 FYNNEI. The CDR3 contains 11 residues. The CDR3 nucleotides are TGTGCCAGCAGTGGGTCCTACGAGCAGTACGTC. Translation: CASSGSYEQYV.

The CDR3 protein is CATAGGDGELFF. The CDR3 nucleotides are TGTGCCACCGCGGGCGGGGACGGGGAGCTGTTTTTT. The genes are TRBV3-1 and TRBJ2-2; the D gene is possibly TRBD2 (6 bases). This CDR3 region has 12 residues. Looked up from germline, CDR1 is LGHDT and CDR2 is YNNKEL (reference sequence). The germline V and J ends were trimmed by 10 bases and 7 bases, with 13 bases remaining between them.

The chain combines TRBV7-9 with TRBJ1-2; possibly TRBD1 for D (6 bases). V was trimmed by 6 bases and J by 0 bases, leaving 23 bases between them. Germline values: CDR1 SEHNR, CDR2 FQNEAQ (reference sequence). This CDR3 is 18 amino acids long. CDR3 residues: CASSSRDTQRPSNYGYTF. The CDR3 DNA reads as TGTGCCAGCAGTTCCCGGGACACCCAACGACCCTCTAACTATGGCTACACCTTC.

This clonotype was recorded once. This rearrangement joins TRBV27 to TRBJ1-1; 8 bases fit TRBD1. From germline, CDR1 is MNHEY and CDR2 SMNVEV (reference sequence). This CDR3 contains 14 residues. V dropped 8 bases and J dropped 2; count of bases not matched to a gene: 7. Here the CDR3 DNA reads TGTGCCAGCTCCCTGACAGGGGCAAACACTGAAGCTTTCTTT. Translation: CASSLTGANTEAFF.

This clonotype is a singleton in its sample. The chain joins TRBV9 to TRBJ1-2, with D possibly matching TRBD1 (6 bases). CDR1 is SGDLS and CDR2 is YYNGEE in the germline V gene. V was clipped by 2 bases and J by 6 bases, with 26 bases between them. This CDR3 comprises 18 residues. The CDR3 DNA follows: TGTGCCAGCAGCGTTGGGGATCAACCGGGACATGAAACCGATGGCTACACCTTC. Amino acid sequence: CASSVGDQPGHETDGYTF.

The chain recombines TRBV6-5 with TRBJ1-2, with D hard to call. With 11 bases removed from V and 9 bases from J, the gap between germline ends came to 16 bases. The V gene's germline CDR1 is MNHEY and CDR2 SVGAGI. The length of the CDR3 is 11 residues. CDR3 amino acids: CAGRTGGSYTF. The CDR3 bases are TGTGCCGGAAGGACGGGCGGGAGCTACACCTTC.

J is TRBJ2-2 and V is TRBV13; perhaps D is TRBD1 or TRBD2 (5 bases each). Germline CDR1 is PRHDT and CDR2 is FYEKMQ (reference sequence). V dropped 8 bases and J dropped 4 bases, with 17 bases sitting between them. The CDR3 is 15 amino acids. The CDR3 here is CASGIGTLRTGELFF. CDR3 sequence (DNA): TGTGCCAGCGGTATAGGGACGTTGCGCACCGGGGAGCTGTTTTTT. The whole variable domain, filled in from reference TRBV13 and TRBJ2-2, reads AAGVIQSPRHLIKEKRETATLKCYPIPRHDTVYWYQQGPGQDPQFLISFYEKMQSDKGSIPDRFSAQQFSDYHSELNMSSLELGDSALYFCASGIGTLRTGELFFGEGSRLTVL.

V and J are TRBV27 and TRBJ1-2, with D maybe TRBD1 (6 bases). This CDR3 region has 13 residues. The germline gives CDR1 MNHEY, CDR2 SMNVEV (reference sequence). V dropped 7 bases and J dropped 6 bases, with 15 bases sitting between them. CDR3 DNA sequence: TGTGCCAGCACCACCGGGGCAGGGGATGGCTACACCTTC. Amino acid sequence: CASTTGAGDGYTF.